This record looks at one TCR beta chain sequence and its context. This clone was seen once. No cognate antigen has been identified for it. Base qualities are not recorded, but no much larger clone differs from it by a single base. This sample stems from a study of T cell responses to AZD1222 COVID-19 vaccine (dated by TCRdb to the early 2020s). The study in broad terms: A total of approximately 230 trial participants underwent TCR sequencing, of whom about 200 received two doses of AZD1222 and some 25 received two doses of the MenACWY control vaccine. Trial participants were enrolled into age subgroups of 18-55, 56-69 and 70-plus years, which contained roughly 150, 30 and 60 TCR-sequenced participants, respectively.

The label giving this sample's time point can be read as: baseline before first vaccination. Interpreted using the paper, the treatment or condition label stands for: meningococcal conjugate vaccine given as trial control. Vaccinee samples were obtained from the UK trials COV001 and COV002, which included a single-blind randomized controlled phase 2/3 trial of AZD1222 (ChAdOx1 nCoV-19) in healthy adults. Trial participant PBMC samples were collected at day 0 and day 28 after the second dose for TCRbeta chain sequencing. General findings and caveats noted by the study authors: Vaccine-associated CD4 TCRs spanned the whole spike protein, with dominant responses in regions 160-218 and 743-854. Spike-specific TCR breadth and depth rose significantly after two AZD1222 doses compared with day 0 and with MenACWY recipients. Nearly half of unique spike-specific TCRs reportedly recognized epitopes outside regions mutated in the B.1.351 and B.1.1.7 variants. No day 14 peak-response samples were available, so repertoires were characterized only after the peak T cell response. The 56-69-year group was small, and its depth increase did not reach significance, likely because of low power. Participants were mostly white British and included more females than males, and it was suggested by the authors that clonal diversity may have been underestimated. Conclusions about previously exposed vaccinees are limited because only six or seven AZD1222 recipients were SARS-CoV-2 seropositive at baseline.

According to the germline V gene (reference sequence), CDR1 reads SEHNR and CDR2 reads FQNEAQ. Compared with germline, V lacks 2 bases and J lacks 8 bases; bases without a gene match: 4. From the cysteine up to the phenylalanine, the CDR3 has a length of 13 residues. Only CDR3 DNA is held: 39 bases, read in frame from base 1. The CDR3 regions of human TCRbeta chains were analyzed by immunosequencing. The study's own analysis went as follows. Repertoire TCRs were matched against a reference library of SARS-CoV-2-specific TCRs generated with the MIRA antigen-specificity platform. Breadth was defined as the fraction of unique TCRs that were SARS-CoV-2-associated, and depth was defined as the fraction of total T cells that were SARS-CoV-2-associated. Using the MIRA data, every spike-specific TCR was mapped to the spike region that the TCR reacted to and assigned to either a CD4 or a CD8 class. Log10-transformed breadth and depth values were compared by one-way ANOVA with Sidak's multiple comparisons tests. As stored in TCRdb, this immuneACCESS dataset retains in-frame rearrangements with V and J assigned. A fraction of the clones does not appear; measured against another copy, unresolved V genes explain less than half of the discrepancy, and the remainder lacks a known reason. D and trimming come from the DNA, and the V and J calls and clone size come from that table. Counted in this sample were more than 140,000 clones; roughly 88% of them appeared once. Of the sample, roughly 3.5% falls within the top ten clones.

The chain is made from TRBV7-9 and TRBJ1-2, with TRBD1 matching 8 junction bases. The sample here was peripheral blood, taken on day 0 of MenACWY control vaccination. This TCR came from an adult in good health. The DNA is TGTGCCAGCAGCTTAATCAGGGGGCAGGGCTACACCTTC. Its protein is CASSLIRGQGYTF.